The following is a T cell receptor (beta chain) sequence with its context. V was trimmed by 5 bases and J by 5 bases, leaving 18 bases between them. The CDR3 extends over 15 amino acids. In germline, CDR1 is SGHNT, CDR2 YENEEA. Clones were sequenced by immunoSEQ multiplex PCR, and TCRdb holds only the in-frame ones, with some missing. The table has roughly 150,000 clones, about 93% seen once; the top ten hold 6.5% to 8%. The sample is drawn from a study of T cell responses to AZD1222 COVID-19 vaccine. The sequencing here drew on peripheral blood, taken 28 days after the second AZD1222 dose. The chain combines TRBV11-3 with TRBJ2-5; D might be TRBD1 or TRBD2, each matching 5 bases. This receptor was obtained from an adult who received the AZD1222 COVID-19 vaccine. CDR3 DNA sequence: TGTGCCAGCAGCCCAAGGGACGGGGCCATGGAGACCCAGTACTTC. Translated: CASSPRDGAMETQYF.